This is a list of T cell receptor beta chains from one sample in a study of T cell changes during pregnancy in multiple sclerosis. The method was immunoSEQ multiplex PCR; TCRdb's version includes in-frame clones alone and lacks a portion of them. This sample yields fewer than 100,000 clones, of which about 88% are seen a single time; approximately 1.9% belongs to the top ten. The sequencing used peripheral blood, collected before pregnancy. The receptors here all came from a female donor with multiple sclerosis, enrolled in a pregnancy study. Both conserved end residues are part of each CDR3. D genes are given only for firm matches. Rows may omit the clone size; those that give it use once, few, many or a size class.

>-|TRBV19|TRBJ2-7|-
TGTGCCAGTAGCTCCCGCGAGGGAATCCCCTACGAGCAGTACTTC
CASSSREGIPYEQYF
>-|TRBV28|TRBJ1-2|few
TGTGCCAGCAGCGGGGGTCCTAACTATGGCTACACCTTC
CASSGGPNYGYTF
>TRBD1|TRBV28|TRBJ2-3|-
TGTGCCAGCAGCGAGACAGGGGGCGCAGATACGCAGTATTTT
CASSETGGADTQYF
>-|TRBV4-1|TRBJ1-1|-
TGCGCCAGCAGCCACCTTCTAGCCGGGCTCCGGACGAACACTGAAGCTTTCTTT
CASSHLLAGLRTNTEAFF
>TRBD1|TRBV2|TRBJ1-2|-
TGTGCCAGCAGTGAGGGGACAGACTATGGCTACACCTTC
CASSEGTDYGYTF
>TRBD1|TRBV2|TRBJ2-7|once
TGTGCCAGCAGTGAGAAGGACAGGGACTACGAGCAGTACTTC
CASSEKDRDYEQYF
>-|TRBV7-2|TRBJ1-4|-
TGTGCCAGCAGCCCGGGGGAGTGGAGAAGGGAAAAACTGTTTTTT
CASSPGEWRREKLFF
>TRBD1|TRBV4-1|TRBJ1-5|-
TGCGCCAGCAGCCAAGTCGGAAGGGGGCGACGACAGCCCCAGCATTTT
CASSQVGRGRRQPQHF
>-|TRBV6-1|TRBJ1-2|-
TGTGCCAGCAGTGAAACAGGATACTATGGCTACACCTTC
CASSETGYYGYTF
>-|TRBV5-4|TRBJ1-2|-
TGTGCCAGCAGCTTGGCCATGGGGGGGCCTAACTATGGCTACACCTTC
CASSLAMGGPNYGYTF
>-|TRBV5-6|TRBJ2-7|-
TGTGCCAGCAGCTCTGGACAGTACTACGAGCAGTACTTC
CASSSGQYYEQYF
>TRBD2|TRBV7-2|TRBJ2-7|once
TGTGCCAGCAGTCGATTCTGGGCTAGCGGGGGGGGTTTTTACGAGCAGTACTTC
CASSRFWASGGGFYEQYF
>TRBD1|TRBV30|TRBJ2-7|-
TGTGCCTGGGGCAGGGGGTTAAGCTACGAGCAGTACTTC
CAWGRGLSYEQYF
>TRBD1|TRBV18|TRBJ1-5|-
TGTGCCAGCTCACCAATTCAGGGGGCAAATCAGCCCCAGCATTTT
CASSPIQGANQPQHF
>-|TRBV5-8|TRBJ1-2|-
TGTGCCAGCAGCTTGCTCCCACAGCCTTACTATGGCTACACCTTC
CASSLLPQPYYGYTF
>-|TRBV4-1|TRBJ2-7|-
TGCGCCAGCAGCCGATCCCCCAGGGGGGACCTCTACGAGCAGTACTTC
CASSRSPRGDLYEQYF
>TRBD1|TRBV20-1|TRBJ1-6|-
TGCAGTGCGGCGACAGGGTTCCCCCTCCACTTT
CSAATGFPLHF
>-|TRBV7-2|TRBJ2-1|-
TGTGCCAGCAGCTTAGCATCAGGGTCTGGGGCTAATGAGCAGTTCTTC
CASSLASGSGANEQFF
>-|TRBV5-4|TRBJ1-1|-
TGTGCCAGCAACCTGCCTGGAGAATCGGGTGAAGCTTTCTTT
CASNLPGESGEAFF
>-|TRBV6-5|TRBJ2-7|once
TGTGCCAGCAGTCAAAGACTGGATGAGGACGAGCAGTACTTC
CASSQRLDEDEQYF
>-|TRBV5-6|TRBJ1-1|once
TGTGCCAGCAGCTTCCCAGGACAGACTATCCACTTTGCTGAAGCTTTCTTT
CASSFPGQTIHFAEAFF
>TRBD1|TRBV2|TRBJ1-1|-
TGTGCCAGCAGGTCACGACAGGGGAACACTGAAGCTTTCTTT
CASRSRQGNTEAFF
>TRBD1|TRBV5-1|TRBJ2-3|-
TGCGCCAGCAGCTTGGCGGGGACAGGGGGCACAGATACGCAGTATTTT
CASSLAGTGGTDTQYF
>TRBD1|TRBV11-2|TRBJ2-5|-
TGTGCCAGCAGCTTGACCACCTCAGGGGGTGGGGAGACCCAGTACTTC
CASSLTTSGGGETQYF
>-|TRBV7-9|TRBJ1-1|-
TGTGCCAGCAGCTTGGGAGAGAACACTGAAGCTTTCTTT
CASSLGENTEAFF
>TRBD1|TRBV6-4|TRBJ1-4|-
TGTGCCAGCAGTGACACCCCGGACAGGGGGCCGGAAAAACTGTTTTTT
CASSDTPDRGPEKLFF